The 2 T cell receptor beta chains in this list originate from one sample, sequenced in a study of blood T cell repertoires in COVID-19. Method: immunoSEQ multiplex PCR; TCRdb's copy keeps in-frame clones and lacks some. The table lists around 170,000 clones, 85% to 90% of them singletons, with under 0.65% in the top ten. Sequences were obtained from peripheral blood. Receptors originate from a man aged 60 to 75 with COVID-19, enrolled during active disease.

The rearrangement joins TRBV2 to TRBJ1-1; D uncertain. Germline V CDR1 and CDR2: SNHLY, FYNNEI. The CDR3 has 13 residues. V was cut by 3 bases and J by 0 bases, with 5 bases left in between. The CDR3 nucleotides are TGTGCCAGCAGTGATGTCATGAACACTGAAGCTTTCTTT. Its protein is CASSDVMNTEAFF.

The CDR3 sequence is CASSDLQAGNYNEQFF. Written as DNA, the CDR3 is TGTGCCAGCAGCGACCTCCAAGCGGGAAACTACAATGAGCAGTTCTTC. The chain joins TRBV21-1 to TRBJ2-1; TRBD2, the table's D call, lacks a check against the DNA. TRBV21-1 has pseudogene status. The CDR3 spans 16 residues.